These 4 T cell receptor beta chains came from one sample sequenced in a study of Graves' ophthalmopathy and Graves' hyperthyroidism. Investigators amplified TCR beta CDR3 regions from RNA transcripts. An opening RT-PCR round employed HTBI primers and preceded a second-round multiplex PCR. TCRdb reprocessed the multiplex PCR reads with MiXCR, giving one entry per CDR3 protein. The sample records around 600,000 distinct CDR3 sequences, under 50% being singletons. The sequencing sample was made of peripheral blood. The receptor set was obtained from an adult man with Graves' ophthalmopathy.

This clonotype appeared many times. The V gene is TRBV7-3, the J gene TRBJ2-7, with TRBD2 matching 8 bases. Germline trimming cut 5 bases from V and 5 bases from J; bases unmatched to any gene: 11. CDR1 is SGHTA, CDR2 FQGTGA, per germline. The CDR3 consists of 15 residues. CDR3 bases: TGTGCCAGCAGCCTATCAGCGGGAGTTCAGAACGAGCAGTACTTC. Its protein product is CASSLSAGVQNEQYF.

This clonotype was seen at least ten times. The chain has TRBV5-6 and TRBJ1-2; a weak D match, TRBD1 (6 bases). Germline CDR1 reads SGHDT; CDR2 reads YYEEEE. The CDR3 length is 15 residues. V was shortened by 1 base and J by 4 bases, with 14 bases between the two germline ends. The CDR3: CASSLSQGLAYGYTF. The CDR3 nucleotides read TGTGCCAGCAGCTTGTCACAGGGTCTGGCCTATGGCTACACCTTC.

This clonotype was counted at least ten times. The chain joins TRBV12-3 or TRBV12-4 to TRBJ1-1, with D possibly matching TRBD1 (6 bases). There are 12 residues in the CDR3. The V and J ends lost 6 bases and 11 bases respectively, with 16 bases between them. The DNA of the CDR3 is TGTGCCAGCAGGGCACTGACAGGAATGGCTTTCTTT. Translating gives CASRALTGMAFF.

This clonotype turned up a few times. The CDR3 reads CASSGETWTGIAEAFF. In nucleotides, the CDR3 is TGTGCCAGCAGCGGAGAAACCTGGACAGGGATCGCTGAAGCTTTCTTT. The chain links TRBV9 to TRBJ1-1; 8 bases are shared with TRBD1. The CDR3 totals 16 residues. J lost 6 bases, V lost 3 bases, and 13 bases had no gene match. CDR1 is SGDLS and CDR2 is YYNGEE in the germline V gene. Full variable domain (outside the CDR3, taken from reference TRBV9 and TRBJ1-1): DSGVTQTPKHLITATGQRVTLRCSPRSGDLSVYWYQQSLDQGLQFLIQYYNGEERAKGNILERFSAQQFPDLHSELNLSSLELGDSALYFCASSGETWTGIAEAFFGQGTRLTVV.